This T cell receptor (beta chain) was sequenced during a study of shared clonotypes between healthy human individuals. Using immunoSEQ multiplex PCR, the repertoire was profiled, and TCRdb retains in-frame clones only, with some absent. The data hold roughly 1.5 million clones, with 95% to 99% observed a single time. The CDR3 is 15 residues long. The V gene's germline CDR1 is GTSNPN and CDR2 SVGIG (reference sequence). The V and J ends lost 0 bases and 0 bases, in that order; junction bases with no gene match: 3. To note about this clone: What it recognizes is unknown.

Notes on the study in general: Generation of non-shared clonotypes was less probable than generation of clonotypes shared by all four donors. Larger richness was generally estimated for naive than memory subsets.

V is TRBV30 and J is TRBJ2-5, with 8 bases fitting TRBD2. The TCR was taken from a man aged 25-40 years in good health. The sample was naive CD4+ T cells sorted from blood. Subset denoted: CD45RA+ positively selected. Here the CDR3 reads CAWSVPGGYQETQYF. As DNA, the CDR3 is TGTGCCTGGAGTGTACCGGGAGGGTACCAAGAGACCCAGTACTTC. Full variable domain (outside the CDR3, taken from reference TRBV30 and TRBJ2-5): SQTIHQWPATLVQPVGSPLSLECTVEGTSNPNLYWYRQAAGRGLQLLFYSVGIGQISSEVPQNLSASRPQDRQFILSSKKLLLSDSGFYLCAWSVPGGYQETQYFGPGTRLLVL.